This TCR beta chain was identified in a study of T-cell reconstitution after alpha-beta-depleted transplantation in children. Study-level points and caveats: Reportedly, roughly two months post-transplant, alpha-beta T cells arose from several hundred expanded graft clones. It was newly produced T cells that mostly accounted for T-cell counts and diversity one year after transplant. There were some patients whose high TCRbeta diversity at day 60 came from surviving recipient T cells and thymic progenitors.

Preparation of the TCRbeta library used unique molecular identifiers. TCRdb recomputed calls from the PCR reads with MiXCR, one row per CDR3 protein. Counted here are approximately 500,000 distinct CDR3 sequences, 25% to 30% occurring once; the ten biggest clones make up 35% to 40%. Trimming cost V 6 bases and J 1 base; bases outside gene matches: 3. The CDR3 extends over 16 amino acids. CDR1 SNHLY and CDR2 FYNNEI come from the germline V gene. Concerning this clonotype itself: Antigen specificity is unknown.

The chain recombines TRBV2 with TRBJ2-2, with 12 nucleotides matching TRBD2. The sample here was PBMCs, taken before TCRalphabeta/CD19-depleted stem cell transplant. This clonotype was obtained from a boy under two years old with Wiskott-Aldrich syndrome, due to receive a stem cell transplant. The CDR3 here is CASREGLAGNTGELFF. CDR3 bases: TGTGCCAGCAGGGAGGGACTAGCGGGGAACACCGGGGAGCTGTTTTTT.